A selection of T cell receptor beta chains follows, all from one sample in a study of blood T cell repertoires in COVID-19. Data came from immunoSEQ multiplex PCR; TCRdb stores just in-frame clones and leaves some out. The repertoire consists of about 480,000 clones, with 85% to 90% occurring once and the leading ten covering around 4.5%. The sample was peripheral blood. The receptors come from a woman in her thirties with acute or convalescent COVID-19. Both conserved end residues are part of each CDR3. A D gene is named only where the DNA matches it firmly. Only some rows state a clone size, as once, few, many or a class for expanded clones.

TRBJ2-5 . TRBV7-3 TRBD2 CASSLTSGGGETQYF TGTGCCAGCAGCTTGACTAGCGGGGGTGGGGAGACCCAGTACTTC
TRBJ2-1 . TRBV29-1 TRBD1 CSVVSQGAYNEQFF TGCAGCGTTGTCTCCCAGGGGGCCTACAATGAGCAGTTCTTC
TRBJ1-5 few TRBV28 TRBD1 CASSLETGALGQPQHF TGTGCCAGCAGTTTAGAGACAGGGGCTTTGGGTCAGCCCCAGCATTTT
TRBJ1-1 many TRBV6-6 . CASSRQARNTEAFF TGTGCCAGCAGTCGACAGGCGAGGAACACTGAAGCTTTCTTT
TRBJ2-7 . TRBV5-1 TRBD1 CASSAQGAPYEQYF TGCGCCAGCAGCGCGCAGGGGGCCCCCTACGAGCAGTACTTC
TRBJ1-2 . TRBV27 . CASSPRWGDGYTF TGTGCCAGCAGTCCCCGCTGGGGGGATGGCTACACCTTC
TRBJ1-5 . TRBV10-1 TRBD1 CASTYLGTVNQPQHF TGCGCCAGTACCTACCTCGGGACAGTCAATCAGCCCCAGCATTTT
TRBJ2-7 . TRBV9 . CASSAAGSGGYEQYF TGTGCCAGCAGCGCCGCGGGCAGTGGCGGCTACGAGCAGTACTTC
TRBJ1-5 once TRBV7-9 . CASSFNNQPQHF TGTGCCAGCAGCTTCAACAATCAGCCCCAGCATTTT
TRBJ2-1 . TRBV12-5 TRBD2 CASGQALGGGVYNEQFF TGTGCTAGTGGTCAAGCCTTAGGCGGGGGGGTTTACAATGAGCAGTTCTTC
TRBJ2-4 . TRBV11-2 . CASRQTGPGAKNIQYF TGTGCCAGCAGACAGACAGGTCCTGGGGCCAAAAACATTCAGTACTTC
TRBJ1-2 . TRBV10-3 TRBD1 CASRQGGHYGYTF TGTGCCAGCCGACAGGGAGGCCACTATGGCTACACCTTC
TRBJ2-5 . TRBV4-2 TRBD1 CASSQDFGRDSKQETQYF TGTGCCAGCAGCCAAGATTTCGGAAGGGACAGTAAACAAGAGACCCAGTACTTC
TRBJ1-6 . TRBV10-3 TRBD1 CAGGTGDNSPLHF TGTGCCGGGGGGACAGGGGATAATTCACCCCTCCACTTT
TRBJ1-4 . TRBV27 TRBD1 CASSRGTGLNEKLFF TGTGCCAGCAGCCGGGGGACAGGGTTGAATGAAAAACTGTTTTTT
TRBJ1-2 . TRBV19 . CASSTGQKINYGYTF TGTGCCAGTAGTACTGGACAGAAGATAAACTATGGCTACACCTTC
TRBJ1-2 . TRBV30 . CAWSVEQRVYGYTF TGTGCCTGGAGTGTAGAACAGAGGGTCTATGGCTACACCTTC
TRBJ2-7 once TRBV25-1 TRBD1 CASSEGVVRDSERREQYF TGTGCCAGCAGTGAAGGGGTTGTCCGGGACAGCGAACGTCGGGAGCAGTACTTC
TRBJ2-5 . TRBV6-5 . CASSLQETQYF TGTGCCAGCAGTCTCCAAGAGACCCAGTACTTC
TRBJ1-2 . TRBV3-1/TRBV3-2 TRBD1 CASSVSQGAGGYTF TGTGCCAGCAGCGTCTCCCAGGGGGCGGGGGGCTACACCTTC
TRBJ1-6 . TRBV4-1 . CASSQGPTHSPLHF TGCGCCAGCAGCCAAGGGCCGACACATTCACCCCTCCACTTT
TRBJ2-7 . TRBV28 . CASSSPRGGSYEQYF TGTGCCAGCAGTTCGCCTAGGGGGGGCTCCTACGAGCAGTACTTC
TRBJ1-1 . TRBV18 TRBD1 CASSTGQGNSEAFF TGTGCCAGCTCAACGGGACAGGGGAATAGTGAAGCTTTCTTT
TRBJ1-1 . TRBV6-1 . CASSDQPPGTGNTEAFF TGTGCCAGCAGTGATCAACCCCCGGGCACAGGGAACACTGAAGCTTTCTTT
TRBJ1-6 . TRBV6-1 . CASSEYNTVGVNSPLHF TGTGCCAGCAGTGAATATAACACAGTAGGGGTCAATTCACCCCTCCACTTT
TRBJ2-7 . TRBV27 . CASRAGTYPYEQYF TGTGCCAGCAGGGCGGGGACCTATCCCTACGAGCAGTACTTC
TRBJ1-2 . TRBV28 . CASRESAGGYTF TGTGCCAGCAGAGAGTCGGCGGGCGGCTACACCTTC
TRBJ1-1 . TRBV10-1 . CASSPFGQGNTEAFF TGCGCCAGCAGCCCCTTCGGCCAGGGGAACACTGAAGCTTTCTTT
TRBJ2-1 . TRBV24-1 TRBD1 CATSVMDREDEQFF TGTGCCACCAGTGTAATGGACAGGGAGGATGAGCAGTTCTTC
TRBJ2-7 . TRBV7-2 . CASSLGGVRGYEQYF TGTGCCAGCAGCTTAGGGGGGGTTAGGGGCTACGAGCAGTACTTC
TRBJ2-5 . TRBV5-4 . CASSFKQDQETQYF TGTGCCAGCAGCTTCAAACAGGACCAAGAGACCCAGTACTTC
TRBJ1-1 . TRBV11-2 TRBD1 CASSPLRTGRDRVEAFF TGTGCCAGCAGCCCTCTCCGGACAGGGCGAGATAGGGTTGAAGCTTTCTTT
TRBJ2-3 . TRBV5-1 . CASSGGTTDTQYF TGCGCCAGCAGCGGGGGGACCACAGATACGCAGTATTTT
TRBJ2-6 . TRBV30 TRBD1 CAWVRQGGSGANVLTF TGTGCCTGGGTACGACAGGGTGGCTCTGGGGCCAACGTCCTGACTTTC
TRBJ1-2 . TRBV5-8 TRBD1 CASSWTGFGGYTF TGTGCCAGCAGCTGGACAGGGTTTGGAGGCTACACCTTC
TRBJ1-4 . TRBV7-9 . CATAQVIGEKLFF TGTGCCACCGCACAGGTCATTGGGGAAAAACTGTTTTTT
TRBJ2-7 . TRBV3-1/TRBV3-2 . CASSQAYEQYF TGTGCCAGCAGCCAAGCTTACGAGCAGTACTTC
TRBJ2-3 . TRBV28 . CASNWGGADTQYF TGTGCCAGCAATTGGGGGGGCGCAGATACGCAGTATTTT
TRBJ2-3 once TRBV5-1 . CASSLSVYTQYF TGCGCCAGCAGCTTGTCCGTGTATACGCAGTATTTT
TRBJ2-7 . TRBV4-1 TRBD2 CASSQRTGLGSDYEQYF TGCGCCAGCAGCCAAAGGACGGGACTAGGGTCCGACTACGAGCAGTACTTC
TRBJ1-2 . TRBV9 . CASSGSSKGGYGYTF TGTGCCAGCAGCGGAAGTAGTAAAGGGGGTTATGGCTACACCTTC
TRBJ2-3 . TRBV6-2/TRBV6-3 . CASSIPRGTDTQYF TGTGCCAGCAGCATTCCTAGAGGTACAGATACGCAGTATTTT
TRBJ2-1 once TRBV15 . CATTRYNEQFF TGTGCCACCACGCGGTACAATGAGCAGTTCTTC
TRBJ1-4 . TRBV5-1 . CASSLGGGTNEKLFF TGCGCCAGCAGCTTGGGCGGGGGAACTAATGAAAAACTGTTTTTT
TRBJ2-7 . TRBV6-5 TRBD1 CASRPGGQGIYEQYF TGTGCCAGCAGGCCCGGGGGACAGGGCATATACGAGCAGTACTTC
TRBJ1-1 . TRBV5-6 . CASRLYRGEGTEAFF TGTGCCAGCAGGCTTTACCGTGGGGAGGGCACTGAAGCTTTCTTT
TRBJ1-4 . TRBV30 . CAWSVTRASGEKLFF TGTGCCTGGAGTGTAACCAGGGCTTCTGGAGAAAAACTGTTTTTT
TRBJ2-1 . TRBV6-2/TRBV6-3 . CASSSDGGNEQFF TGTGCCAGCAGTTCCGACGGGGGTAATGAGCAGTTCTTC
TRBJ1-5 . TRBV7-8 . CASSFSGFEGVFQPQHF TGTGCCAGCAGCTTTAGCGGTTTCGAAGGGGTGTTTCAGCCCCAGCATTTT
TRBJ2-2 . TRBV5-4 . CASSLLRGAGELFF TGTGCCAGCAGCTTATTGCGGGGTGCCGGGGAGCTGTTTTTT
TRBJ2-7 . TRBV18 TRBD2 CASSPIGLAGNYEQYF TGTGCCAGCTCACCGATCGGATTAGCGGGGAACTACGAGCAGTACTTC
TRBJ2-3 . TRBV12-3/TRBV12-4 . CASNSGVTDTQYF TGTGCCAGCAATTCAGGGGTCACAGATACGCAGTATTTT
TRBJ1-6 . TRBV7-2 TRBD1 CASSLVGTEPSPLHF TGTGCCAGCAGCTTAGTAGGGACAGAACCTTCACCCCTCCACTTT
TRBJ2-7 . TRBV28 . CASSLRQAPNYEQYF TGTGCCAGCAGTTTAAGGCAGGCGCCGAACTACGAGCAGTACTTC
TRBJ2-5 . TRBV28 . CASSWGIRETQYF TGTGCCAGCAGTTGGGGCATCCGGGAGACCCAGTACTTC
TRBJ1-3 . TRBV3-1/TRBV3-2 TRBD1 CASSQVEGGIYSGNTIYF TGTGCCAGCAGCCAAGTTGAAGGGGGCATCTACTCTGGAAACACCATATATTTT
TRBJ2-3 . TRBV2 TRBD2 CASSEAERGGTDTQYF TGTGCCAGCAGTGAAGCCGAGCGGGGGGGCACAGATACGCAGTATTTT